The 16 T cell receptor beta chains below all came from one sample that was sequenced in a study of CD8 T cells in Susac syndrome. With random hexamers, reverse transcription was performed on about 0.45 to 1 ug of RNA. In TCRdb, the immunoSEQ multiplex PCR reads were re-called with MiXCR into one record per CDR3 protein. The table includes 170,000 or so distinct CDR3 sequences, around 94% detected once. Material for sequencing was CD4+ T cells from PBMCs. The receptors come from a human donor with Susac syndrome.

The chain employs TRBV3-1 and TRBJ2-5; D is undetermined. The germline V gene has CDR1 LGHDT and CDR2 YNNKEL (reference sequence). The germline V and J ends were trimmed by 4 bases and 5 bases, with 11 bases remaining between them. CDR3 length equals 13 residues. The CDR3 DNA follows: TGTGCCAGCAGCCTAGGAGCTTTGGAGACCCAGTACTTC. Protein sequence: CASSLGALETQYF.

This clonotype was observed a single time. The chain employs TRBV2 and TRBJ2-5; perhaps TRBD2 as D (6 bases). The germline V gene has CDR1 SNHLY and CDR2 FYNNEI. This CDR3 contains 13 residues. Trimming cost V 8 bases and J 5 bases, with 15 bases left between them. CDR3 DNA sequence: TGTGCCAGCTGGGAGGAGGTGGAGGAGACCCAGTACTTC. Residues: CASWEEVEETQYF.

J is TRBJ1-5 and V is TRBV29-1; D is ambiguous. Trimming took off 6 bases at V and 8 bases at J, with 20 bases between the two ends. CDR1 is SQVTM, CDR2 ANQGSEA, per germline. This CDR3 has 14 residues. The CDR3 region has the DNA TGCAGCGTGAAATTCGGCAGCGGGAGTGAGCCCCAGCATTTT. It yields the protein CSVKFGSGSEPQHF.

V gene TRBV10-3 combines with J gene TRBJ2-7; 7 positions agree with TRBD1. This CDR3 is built from 15 residues. V gave up 3 bases and J gave up 4 bases; unmatched junction bases: 9. Germline CDR1 reads ENHRY; CDR2 reads SYGVKD. CDR3 sequence reads: CAISEPGTAGYEQYF. The CDR3, as DNA: TGTGCCATCAGTGAACCCGGGACAGCAGGGTACGAGCAGTACTTC.

This chain links TRBV19 with TRBJ2-3; 7 bases are a match to TRBD1. V shed 6 bases and J 4 bases; nucleotides not matched to a gene: 1. The germline V gene encodes CDR1 LNHDA and CDR2 SQIVND (reference sequence). The CDR3 runs to 12 residues. CDR3 sequence: CASRGQPDTQYF. Here the CDR3 DNA reads TGTGCCAGTAGGGGACAGCCAGATACGCAGTATTTT.

The genes are TRBV20-1 and TRBJ2-5, with TRBD2 matching over 11 bases. The CDR3 has 13 amino acids. V trimming: 5 bases; J trimming: 4 bases; junction bases outside the gene matches: 3. Germline V gene lookup returns CDR1 DFQATT and CDR2 SNEGSKA (reference sequence). The CDR3 protein is CSASTSGAETQYF. The CDR3, as DNA: TGCAGTGCTTCGACTAGCGGGGCAGAGACCCAGTACTTC.

V usage is TRBV28 and J usage is TRBJ2-3; TRBD2 might be the D (6 bases). The CDR3 length is 16 residues. Trimming stripped 3 bases from V and 6 bases from J, with 19 bases between. Germline lookup yields CDR1 MDHEN and CDR2 SYDVKM. CDR3 sequence: CASSFFKLAARDTQYF. The CDR3 nucleotides are TGTGCCAGCAGTTTCTTCAAACTAGCCGCTCGCGATACGCAGTATTTT.

This clonotype came up once. J is TRBJ2-5 and V is TRBV14; D is unclear. Trimming removed 1 base from V and 1 base from J, with 10 bases in between. The CDR3 is made up of 15 amino acids. Germline V lookup: CDR1 SGHDN, CDR2 FVKESK. The DNA for the CDR3 is TGTGCCAGCAGCCAAGGCTGGGGTGTCCAAGAGACCCAGTACTTC. It encodes CASSQGWGVQETQYF.

The chain joins TRBV7-2 to TRBJ2-1, with a weak D call TRBD2 (6 bases). Trimming removed 5 bases at V and 9 bases at J, with 11 bases between. The CDR3 has 12 amino acids. CDR1 is SGHTA, CDR2 FQGNSA, per germline. CDR3 sequence (DNA): TGTGCCAGCAGCCAACTGGGGGGTGAGCAGTTCTTC. This translates into CASSQLGGEQFF.

The chain is built from TRBV7-9 and TRBJ2-7, with TRBD2 matching 7 bases. CDR3 length: 15 residues. Germline V gene lookup returns CDR1 SEHNR and CDR2 FQNEAQ (reference sequence). V lost 0 bases to trimming and J lost 2 bases; unmatched junction nucleotides: 4. CDR3 nucleotide sequence: TGTGCCAGCAGCTTAGCGCCTAGCGGAGCCTACGAGCAGTACTTC. Its protein product is CASSLAPSGAYEQYF.

Worth noting for this clonotype: At one end, the junction sequence differs from germline, possibly due to a read error. The rearrangement uses TRBV12-3 or TRBV12-4 and TRBJ1-1; D not resolved. The CDR3 is made up of 13 amino acids. The CDR3 coding sequence is TGTGCCAGCAGCTTAGGACTGAACACTGAAGCTTTCTTT. As protein: CASSLGLNTEAFF.

The chain recombines TRBV6-2 or TRBV6-3 with TRBJ2-7; D tentatively fits TRBD1 or TRBD2 (5 bases each). From germline, CDR1 is MNHEY and CDR2 SVGEGT. The CDR3 has 14 residues. V dropped 5 bases and J dropped 7 bases, with 18 bases sitting between them. The CDR3 DNA sequence: TGTGCCAGCAGTCAATCCGGGACGGCCGAAGAGCAGTACTTC. It yields the protein CASSQSGTAEEQYF.

The chain is built from TRBV29-1 and TRBJ2-3, with a possible D match to TRBD1 (5 bases). CDR1 is SQVTM and CDR2 is ANQGSEA in the germline V gene. V was pared by 7 bases and J by 0 bases, with 11 bases between. This CDR3 is built from 13 residues. The CDR3 loop reads CSASGPSTDTQYF. Written as DNA, the CDR3 is TGCAGCGCCTCAGGGCCTAGCACAGATACGCAGTATTTT.

The V call is TRBV27, the J call TRBJ1-1, with D possibly TRBD1 on 5 matching bases. With 2 bases removed from V and 1 base from J, the gap between germline ends came to 8 bases. CDR3 length: 14 residues. CDR1 MNHEY and CDR2 SMNVEV come from the germline V gene (reference sequence). The CDR3 DNA follows: TGTGCCAGCAGTTTAGTGGGGGGGAACACTGAAGCTTTCTTT. This sequence encodes CASSLVGGNTEAFF.

V is TRBV10-3 and J is TRBJ2-1, with TRBD1 identical over 11 bases. V was clipped by 0 bases and J by 4 bases; unmatched bases: 2. This CDR3 comprises 16 residues. Germline CDR1 is ENHRY and CDR2 is SYGVKD. The CDR3 sequence is CAISESGTGGYNEQFF. In nucleotides, the CDR3 is TGTGCCATCAGTGAGTCGGGGACAGGGGGGTACAATGAGCAGTTCTTC.

The genes are TRBV30 and TRBJ2-3; 9 bases fit TRBD2. Unmatched junction bases numbered 9, after V lost 2 bases and J lost 3 bases. The CDR3 sequence is 16 residues long. Germline CDR1 is GTSNPN and CDR2 is SVGIG (reference sequence). The CDR3 loop is CAWSISGRWSTDTQYF. The CDR3 region has the DNA TGTGCCTGGAGTATTAGCGGGAGATGGAGTACAGATACGCAGTATTTT.